One sample yielded the 29 T cell receptor beta chains listed below, sequenced in a study of blood T cell repertoires in COVID-19. Repertoires were generated with immunoSEQ multiplex PCR, while TCRdb's copy carries only in-frame clones and drops some. The profile shows about 180,000 clones, 84% of them singletons. Material: peripheral blood. These receptor sequences come from a human donor in a cohort sampled during active COVID-19.

This clone was counted once. The rearrangement links TRBV6-1 to TRBJ1-2; D may be TRBD1 (5 bases). Trimming removed 0 bases at V and 4 bases at J, with 15 bases between. The CDR3 sequence is 16 residues long. Germline values: CDR1 MNHNS, CDR2 SASEGT. CDR3 residues: CASSEANPREGYGYTF. As DNA, the CDR3 is TGTGCCAGCAGTGAAGCGAATCCCAGGGAGGGCTATGGCTACACCTTC.

A remark on this clone: This same CDR3 is encoded by further DNA sequences in the sample. The J gene is TRBJ2-3, the V gene TRBV5-1; D not resolved. The CDR3 extends over 12 amino acids. CDR1 is SGHRS, CDR2 YFSETQ, per germline. Trimming pared 4 bases from V and 6 bases from J, leaving 9 bases between. The CDR3 bases are TGCGCCAGCAGCCTAGGCCAGGATACGCAGTATTTT. Translated: CASSLGQDTQYF.

In DNA form, the CDR3 reads TGTGCCAGCAGCTTGGCCGCAGGGGGCTTTGTATATGGCTACACCTTC. Protein product: CASSLAAGGFVYGYTF. The chain recombines TRBV5-6 with TRBJ1-2, with 8 nucleotides matching TRBD1. Germline values: CDR1 SGHDT, CDR2 YYEEEE. The CDR3 contains 16 residues. Trimming took 0 bases from V and 5 from J; bases not matched to a gene: 9.

For the CDR3, the DNA is TGTGCCAGTAGTATATCGGGTGCGTCCCATCAGCCCCAGCATTTT. Translated, it gives CASSISGASHQPQHF. The rearrangement links TRBV19 to TRBJ1-5; D not certain. Germline CDR1 reads LNHDA; CDR2 reads SQIVND (reference sequence). The CDR3 totals 15 residues. The V gene lost 2 bases and the J gene lost 5 bases, with 13 bases spanning the gap.

The chain has TRBV7-6 and TRBJ2-1; no firm D call. The V gene lost 5 bases and the J gene lost 0 bases, with 5 bases spanning the gap. This CDR3 region has 13 residues. The V gene's germline CDR1 is SGHVS and CDR2 FNYEAQ. The CDR3 region is CASSTHSYNEQFF. In nucleotides, the CDR3 is TGTGCCAGCAGCACACACTCCTACAATGAGCAGTTCTTC.

The chain joins TRBV10-1 to TRBJ2-7; TRBD1 matches at 7 bases. Germline CDR1 WNHNN, CDR2 SYGVQD (reference sequence). The junction had 9 bases not matched to a gene; V was cut back by 5 bases and J by 5 bases. This CDR3 is built from 14 residues. The CDR3 loop is CASSPATGNHEQYF. In nucleotides, the CDR3 is TGCGCCAGCAGTCCGGCGACAGGGAACCACGAGCAGTACTTC.

This clone was observed once. V is TRBV6-5 and J is TRBJ1-2; no clear D. Germline-derived CDR1 and CDR2 are MNHEY and SVGAGI. This CDR3 spans 12 amino acids. V shed 6 bases and J shed 7 bases, with 12 bases lying between them. CDR3: CASSSGSAGYTF. The DNA for the CDR3 is TGTGCCAGCAGCTCGGGTTCCGCTGGCTACACCTTC.

This chain connects TRBV18 to TRBJ1-2; TRBD1 might be the D (6 bases). Trimming left V 1 base short and J 3 bases short, with 21 bases between. The CDR3 extends over 18 amino acids. Germline assignment: CDR1 KGHSH and CDR2 LQKENI. The CDR3 DNA sequence: TGTGCCAGCTCACCACGCCTCGGCGGGGGGGCGCTAGACTATGGCTACACCTTC. Its protein is CASSPRLGGGALDYGYTF.

The chain employs TRBV4-2 and TRBJ2-1; D call uncertain. The CDR3 consists of 17 residues. Germline CDR1 and CDR2: LGHNA and YNFKEQ. The germline V and J ends were trimmed by 4 bases and 5 bases, with 21 bases remaining between them. The CDR3 region has the DNA TGTGCCAGCAGCCCCCTAAGAGACACGCAAGCCCACAATGAGCAGTTCTTC. Translating it yields CASSPLRDTQAHNEQFF.

The chain is built from TRBV2 and TRBJ2-5; 8 bases align to TRBD2. Germline V gene data show CDR1 as SNHLY and CDR2 as FYNNEI. The CDR3 extends over 15 amino acids. Losses at the gene ends were 6 bases for V and 4 bases for J; bases not matched to a gene: 10. This CDR3 reads CASRRSGTRRETQYF. The CDR3 DNA is TGTGCCAGCAGACGTTCCGGGACTAGGAGAGAGACCCAGTACTTC.

Written as DNA, the CDR3 is TGTGCCAGTAGTATCGGTCGGGGTTACCACGAGCAGTACTTC. Translation gives CASSIGRGYHEQYF. The rearrangement links TRBV19 to TRBJ2-7; tentative D call: TRBD2 (5 bases). The germline gives CDR1 LNHDA, CDR2 SQIVND (reference sequence). V was cut by 3 bases and J by 5 bases, with 14 bases left in between. The CDR3 is 14 amino acids.

CDR3 protein: CATSRSGTSGQPQHF. CDR3 coding DNA: TGTGCCACCAGCAGATCCGGGACATCAGGACAGCCCCAGCATTTT. This chain joins TRBV15 and TRBJ1-5; D perhaps matches TRBD1 (6 bases). Trimming took 2 bases from V and 7 from J, leaving 15 bases between them. Germline V gene sequence: CDR1 LNHNV, CDR2 YYDKDF (reference sequence). The CDR3 loop spans 15 amino acids.

V gene TRBV6-6 combines with J gene TRBJ1-5; D unclear. Deletions cut 8 bases from V and 6 bases from J, with 11 bases between. The CDR3 has 12 amino acids. The germline gives CDR1 MNHNY, CDR2 SVGAGI (reference sequence). CDR3 in amino acids: CASCPGGQPQHF. CDR3 in DNA: TGTGCCAGCTGTCCGGGAGGTCAGCCCCAGCATTTT.

The gene calls are TRBV7-6 and TRBJ2-7; 13 positions match TRBD2. CDR3 size: 16 residues. Germline V gene data show CDR1 as SGHVS and CDR2 as FNYEAQ. V gave up 5 bases and J gave up 6 bases; unmatched junction bases: 10. The CDR3 is CASSPGTSGDVLEQYF. CDR3 coding DNA: TGTGCCAGCAGCCCGGGGACTAGCGGGGACGTTCTCGAGCAGTACTTC.

The CDR3 protein is CASSLGTSGGRHYNEQFF. CDR3 nucleotides: TGTGCCAGCAGCCTCGGGACTAGCGGGGGACGACACTACAATGAGCAGTTCTTC. The genes are TRBV9 and TRBJ2-1; 14 bases fit TRBD2. In germline, CDR1 is SGDLS, CDR2 YYNGEE. The junction had 9 bases not matched to a gene; V was cut back by 4 bases and J by 3 bases. This CDR3 has 18 amino acids.

V and J are TRBV10-2 and TRBJ2-7, with D uncertain. Germline V lookup: CDR1 WSHSY, CDR2 SAAADI. The CDR3 loop spans 12 amino acids. Between the trimmed V and J ends, which lost 3 bases and 6 bases, there was a span of 9 bases. This CDR3 is CASSDSRSEQYF. CDR3 sequence (DNA): TGCGCCAGCAGTGATTCGAGGAGCGAGCAGTACTTC.

This sequence joins TRBV5-1 and TRBJ2-3; D is unclear. Between the trimmed V and J ends, which lost 2 bases and 2 bases, there was a span of 9 bases. Germline CDR1 reads SGHRS; CDR2 reads YFSETQ. CDR3 length equals 14 residues. The DNA of the CDR3 is TGCGCCAGCAGCTTAGAAGCTACCACAGATACGCAGTATTTT. This encodes CASSLEATTDTQYF.

The gene calls are TRBV2 and TRBJ1-1, with 7 bases matching TRBD1. This CDR3 has 16 residues. The trim removed 5 bases at V and 0 bases at J, leaving 9 bases unmatched. Germline CDR1 and CDR2: SNHLY and FYNNEI. CDR3 region: CASSLRGIALNTEAFF. The CDR3 DNA reads TGTGCCAGCAGTCTCAGGGGGATTGCTCTGAACACTGAAGCTTTCTTT.

V usage is TRBV27 and J usage is TRBJ1-2; 11 positions match TRBD1. The CDR3 is 14 residues long. Germline values: CDR1 MNHEY, CDR2 SMNVEV (reference sequence). J gave up 5 bases and V 6 bases, and 5 bases lay outside the gene matches. Here the CDR3 reads CASSRGQGAYGYTF. Here the CDR3 DNA reads TGTGCCAGCAGCCGCGGACAGGGGGCTTATGGCTACACCTTC.

The chain has TRBV4-2 and TRBJ2-2; 7 bases align to TRBD2. J lost 3 bases, V lost 4 bases, and 8 bases had no gene match. Germline lookup yields CDR1 LGHNA and CDR2 YNFKEQ. The length of the CDR3 is 16 residues. In nucleotides, the CDR3 is TGTGCCAGCAGCCCGTGGGGGAGCGGGGACACCGGGGAGCTGTTTTTT. Translation gives CASSPWGSGDTGELFF.

The chain recombines TRBV6-5 with TRBJ1-1, with TRBD1 as a possible D gene (6 bases). This CDR3 contains 15 residues. The ends were cut back, 2 bases at V and 4 bases at J, with 14 bases in the middle. Germline lookup yields CDR1 MNHEY and CDR2 SVGAGI. The CDR3 spells CASSYAGEGGTEAFF. CDR3 coding DNA: TGTGCCAGCAGTTACGCAGGGGAAGGGGGCACTGAAGCTTTCTTT.

The CDR3 loop reads CASSPYNTGELFF. CDR3 nucleotides: TGTGCCAGCAGCCCCTACAACACCGGGGAGCTGTTTTTT. The genes are TRBV3-1 (or the pseudogene TRBV3-2) and TRBJ2-2; unclear D gene. CDR3 length: 13 amino acids. Between the trimmed V and J ends, which lost 4 bases and 2 bases, there was a span of 5 bases. Germline loops: CDR1 LGHDT, CDR2 YNNKEL (reference sequence).

A few counts support this clone. This chain links TRBV5-1 with TRBJ2-7; perhaps TRBD2 as D (6 bases). Per germline, CDR1 SGHRS and CDR2 YFSETQ. V was shortened by 0 bases and J by 3 bases, with 10 bases between the two germline ends. The CDR3 is 14 residues long. The CDR3, as DNA: TGCGCCAGCAGCTTGGTCGGGGAGGTCTACGAGCAGTACTTC. Translating gives CASSLVGEVYEQYF. The full variable domain, with the rest looked up from reference TRBV5-1 and TRBJ2-7, is KAGVTQTPRYLIKTRGQQVTLSCSPISGHRSVSWYQQTPGQGLQFLFEYFSETQRNKGNFPGRFSGRQFSNSRSEMNVSTLELGDSALYLCASSLVGEVYEQYFGPGTRLTVT.

The chain joins TRBV10-3 to TRBJ2-1, with 9 bases fitting TRBD2. Germline V gene sequence: CDR1 ENHRY, CDR2 SYGVKD. The CDR3 covers 16 residues. V dropped 3 bases and J dropped 8; count of bases not matched to a gene: 11. CDR3 DNA: TGTGCCATCAGTGAATTGGGACTAGCTACTACATATGAGCAGTTCTTC. It encodes CAISELGLATTYEQFF.

The V gene is TRBV5-1, the J gene TRBJ1-1; D may be TRBD1 (5 bases). The germline CDR1 and CDR2 sequences are SGHRS and YFSETQ. The CDR3 extends over 14 amino acids. Trimming cost V 4 bases and J 0 bases, with 10 bases left between them. The CDR3 protein is CASSLDSMNTEAFF. The DNA of the CDR3 is TGCGCCAGCAGCCTAGACAGCATGAACACTGAAGCTTTCTTT.

Here the CDR3 DNA reads TGTGCCAGCAGCCAAGGTCCTACAGGGCACTCTGGAAACACCATATATTTT. Translation: CASSQGPTGHSGNTIYF. This sequence joins TRBV3-1 (or the pseudogene TRBV3-2) and TRBJ1-3; possible D gene TRBD1, 6 bases. This CDR3 contains 17 residues. Germline lookup yields CDR1 LGHDT and CDR2 YNNKEL (reference sequence). Between the trimmed V and J ends, which lost 1 base and 0 bases, there was a span of 13 bases.

The V gene is TRBV2, the J gene TRBJ2-3; maybe TRBD2 (5 bases). The CDR3 loop spans 15 amino acids. Germline values: CDR1 SNHLY, CDR2 FYNNEI. Between the trimmed V and J ends, which lost 3 bases and 2 bases, there was a span of 12 bases. CDR3 DNA sequence: TGTGCCAGCAGTGAGGCGGGCAGGAACACAGATACGCAGTATTTT. Translated: CASSEAGRNTDTQYF.

This chain joins TRBV5-6 and TRBJ1-4; 7 bases fit TRBD1. The germline V gene encodes CDR1 SGHDT and CDR2 YYEEEE. Trimming took 0 bases from V and 8 from J; bases not matched to a gene: 4. The CDR3 has 14 residues. The CDR3 spells CASSLGQGEEKLFF. The CDR3 DNA sequence: TGTGCCAGCAGCTTGGGACAGGGAGAAGAAAAACTGTTTTTT.

The V gene is TRBV10-2, the J gene TRBJ1-6; D possibly corresponds to TRBD1 (6 bases). Trimming took off 0 bases at V and 8 bases at J, with 11 bases between the two ends. The CDR3 covers 15 residues. Germline CDR1 is WSHSY and CDR2 is SAAADI. The CDR3 here is CASSESTGSDSPLHF. The CDR3 DNA sequence: TGCGCCAGCAGTGAGTCGACAGGCTCGGATTCACCCCTCCACTTT.